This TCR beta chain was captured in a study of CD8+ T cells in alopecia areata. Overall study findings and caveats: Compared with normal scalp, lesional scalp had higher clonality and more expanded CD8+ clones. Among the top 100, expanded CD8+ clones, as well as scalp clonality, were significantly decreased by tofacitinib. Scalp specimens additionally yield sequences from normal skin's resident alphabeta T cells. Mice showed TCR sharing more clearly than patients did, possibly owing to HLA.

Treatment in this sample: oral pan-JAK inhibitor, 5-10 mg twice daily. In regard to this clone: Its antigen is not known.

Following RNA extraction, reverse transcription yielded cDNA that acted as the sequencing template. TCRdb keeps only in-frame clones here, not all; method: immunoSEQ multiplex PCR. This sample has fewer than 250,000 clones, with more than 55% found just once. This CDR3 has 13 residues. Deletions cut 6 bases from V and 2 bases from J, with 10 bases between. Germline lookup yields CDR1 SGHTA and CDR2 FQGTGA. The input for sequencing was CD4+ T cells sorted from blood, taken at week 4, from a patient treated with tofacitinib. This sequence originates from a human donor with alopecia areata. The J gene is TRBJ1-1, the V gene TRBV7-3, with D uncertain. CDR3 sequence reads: CASSLTRNTEAFF. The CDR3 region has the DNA TGTGCCAGCAGTCTAACAAGAAACACTGAAGCTTTCTTT.